These 32 T cell receptor beta chains came from one sample sequenced in a study of blood T cell repertoires in COVID-19 (dated by TCRdb to 2018 to 2020). Libraries came from the immunoSEQ multiplex PCR assay. In TCRdb, the immuneACCESS table is reduced to in-frame sequences with V and J assigned. These tables do not hold every clone; where another copy was compared, an unresolved V gene accounts for under half, and the others remain unexplained. The sample has about 200,000 clones on record, roughly 90% of them singletons. Jointly, the top ten make up approximately 4.3% of the sample. The sequenced sample was PBMCs or T cells enriched from blood (not recorded which). The receptors come from a young woman with acute COVID-19.

The V gene is TRBV7-2, the J gene TRBJ1-1, with D hard to call. The CDR3 extends over 14 amino acids. The V end was cut by 6 bases, the J end by 5 bases, with 16 bases between. Per germline, CDR1 SGHTA and CDR2 FQGNSA. The CDR3 region is CASSFLEGGTEAFF. CDR3 sequence (DNA): TGTGCCAGCAGTTTTCTAGAGGGAGGGACTGAAGCTTTCTTT.

V is TRBV4-2 and J is TRBJ1-1; D is possibly TRBD1 (5 bases). This CDR3 is built from 12 residues. V was cut by 8 bases and J by 6 bases, with 13 bases left in between. Germline V gene data show CDR1 as LGHNA and CDR2 as YNFKEQ. In DNA form, the CDR3 reads TGTGCCAGCGGCCGGGGGGAGCCTGAAGCTTTCTTT. This encodes CASGRGEPEAFF.

This chain's CDR3 is CATSDRTGLSTDTQYF. The CDR3 DNA reads TGCGCCACCTCGGACAGGACAGGCCTTAGCACAGATACGCAGTATTTT. The rearrangement uses TRBV4-1 and TRBJ2-3, with TRBD1 identical over 7 bases. CDR1 and CDR2 (germline): MGHRA, YSYEKL. The CDR3 totals 16 residues. V shed 10 bases and J 0 bases; nucleotides not matched to a gene: 13.

The chain links TRBV3-1 (or the pseudogene TRBV3-2) to TRBJ1-4, with 7 positions matching TRBD1. V lost 4 bases to trimming and J lost 8 bases; unmatched junction nucleotides: 7. The CDR3 covers 14 residues. Germline assignment: CDR1 LGHDT and CDR2 YNNKEL (reference sequence). In DNA, the CDR3 is TGTGCCAGCAGCCTAAGCAGGGGGTGGGAAAAACTGTTTTTT. Encoded protein: CASSLSRGWEKLFF.

V and J are TRBV29-1 and TRBJ1-2; 7 bases agree with TRBD1. Germline V gives CDR1 SQVTM, CDR2 ANQGSEA. V shed 7 bases and J 8 bases; nucleotides not matched to a gene: 13. This CDR3 contains 13 residues. The CDR3 spells CSARAGTAGGYTF. The CDR3 DNA reads as TGCAGCGCCAGAGCCGGGACAGCTGGAGGCTACACCTTC.

The chain links TRBV3-1 (or the pseudogene TRBV3-2) to TRBJ1-5, with a tentative D call TRBD1 (6 bases). Germline V CDR1 and CDR2: LGHDT, YNNKEL (reference sequence). The CDR3 is 18 amino acids. V lost 0 bases to trimming and J lost 2 bases, with 17 bases between them. The CDR3 region is CASSQEREGGAGNQPQHF. For the CDR3, the DNA is TGTGCCAGCAGCCAAGAAAGGGAAGGGGGGGCTGGCAATCAGCCCCAGCATTTT.

The J gene is TRBJ1-1, the V gene TRBV29-1; D is uncertain. V lost 1 base and J 7 bases, leaving 4 bases between the germline ends. In germline, CDR1 is SQVTM, CDR2 ANQGSEA. This CDR3 contains 10 residues. CDR3 coding DNA: TGCAGCGTTGAAGTTCGTGAAGCTTTCTTT. This codes for CSVEVREAFF.

The gene calls are TRBV3-1 (or the pseudogene TRBV3-2) and TRBJ2-3, with 12 bases that match TRBD2. The length of the CDR3 is 16 residues. Per germline, CDR1 LGHDT and CDR2 YNNKEL (reference sequence). V gave up 0 bases and J gave up 10 bases; unmatched junction bases: 8. The DNA of the CDR3 is TGTGCCAGCAGCCAAGATCGACTAGCGGGGGCCAGAGCGCAGTATTTT. Encoded protein: CASSQDRLAGARAQYF.

This chain uses TRBV5-6 with TRBJ2-2, with D possibly being TRBD1 (6 bases). CDR3 length: 13 amino acids. Germline V gives CDR1 SGHDT, CDR2 YYEEEE. With 4 bases removed from V and 6 bases from J, the gap between germline ends came to 10 bases. Here the CDR3 DNA reads TGTGCCAGCAGCCCAGGGGTCCCCGGGGAGCTGTTTTTT. This gives the protein CASSPGVPGELFF. Full variable domain (remainder filled in from reference TRBV5-6 and TRBJ2-2): DAGVTQSPTHLIKTRGQQVTLRCSPKSGHDTVSWYQQALGQGPQFIFQYYEEEERQRGNFPDRFSGHQFPNYSSELNVNALLLGDSALYLCASSPGVPGELFFGEGSRLTVL.

This chain joins TRBV11-3 and TRBJ2-1; D is possibly TRBD2 (5 bases). Trimming pared 2 bases from V and 8 bases from J, leaving 13 bases between. The CDR3 length is 14 residues. Germline CDR1 reads SGHNT; CDR2 reads YENEEA. For the CDR3, the DNA is TGTGCCAGCAGCTTATACGAGCGGAGCGATGAGCAGTTCTTC. It yields the protein CASSLYERSDEQFF.

The V gene is TRBV5-1, the J gene TRBJ1-5, with D tentatively TRBD1 (6 bases). The CDR3 is made up of 13 amino acids. Germline V lookup: CDR1 SGHRS, CDR2 YFSETQ. The V end was cut by 2 bases, the J end by 7 bases, with 10 bases between. CDR3 sequence: CASSLQGKQPQHF. The CDR3 DNA is TGCGCCAGCAGCTTACAGGGTAAACAGCCCCAGCATTTT.

The chain couples TRBV18 to TRBJ2-1, with D perhaps matching TRBD2 (6 bases). CDR3 length equals 15 residues. Germline V gene data show CDR1 as KGHSH and CDR2 as LQKENI. V lost 2 bases and J 7 bases, leaving 15 bases between the germline ends. CDR3 nucleotides: TGTGCCAGCTCACCAAATGGGCCGGGGGTGAATGAGCAGTTCTTC. Amino acid sequence: CASSPNGPGVNEQFF.

The rearrangement joins TRBV7-9 to TRBJ1-2; 12 bases line up with TRBD1. CDR1 and CDR2 (germline): SEHNR, FQNEAQ (reference sequence). V lost 4 bases to trimming and J lost 8 bases; unmatched junction nucleotides: 5. The CDR3 consists of 14 residues. This CDR3 reads CASSSRDRGQGYTF. CDR3 sequence (DNA): TGTGCCAGCAGCTCCCGGGACAGGGGGCAGGGCTACACCTTC.

Concerning this clone itself: Other DNA sequences from this sample encode an identical CDR3 as well. The gene calls are TRBV29-1 and TRBJ1-4; 9 bases agree with TRBD1. The CDR3 is 12 residues long. CDR1 SQVTM and CDR2 ANQGSEA come from the germline V gene. Losses at the gene ends were 7 bases for V and 5 bases for J; bases not matched to a gene: 2. CDR3 DNA: TGCAGCGGGGGGACAGGGAATGAAAAACTGTTTTTT. Translating it yields CSGGTGNEKLFF.

This clone was detected a few times. CDR3 sequence reads: CASSRGGDNSPLHF. The CDR3, as DNA: TGCGCCAGCAGTCGCGGGGGGGATAATTCACCCCTCCACTTT. V gene TRBV10-2 combines with J gene TRBJ1-6; possible D gene TRBD1, 5 bases. Germline CDR1 is WSHSY and CDR2 is SAAADI. Trimming shortened V by 5 bases and J by 5 bases, and 10 bases separated the two germline ends. The CDR3 is 14 amino acids.

The chain is built from TRBV28 and TRBJ2-7, with D tentatively TRBD1 (6 bases). Deletions cut 3 bases from V and 3 bases from J, with 15 bases between. Germline V gives CDR1 MDHEN, CDR2 SYDVKM. The CDR3 is 15 residues long. CDR3 nucleotides: TGTGCCAGCAGTTTCTTCAGGGGCCTGTACTACGAGCAGTACTTC. This codes for CASSFFRGLYYEQYF.

The V gene is TRBV7-6, the J gene TRBJ1-4; D gene ambiguous. With 1 base removed from V and 8 bases from J, the gap between germline ends came to 11 bases. This CDR3 has 14 residues. Looked up from germline, CDR1 is SGHVS and CDR2 is FNYEAQ. The chain's CDR3 is CASSLGQKNEKLFF. The CDR3 DNA is TGTGCCAGCAGCTTAGGGCAGAAGAACGAAAAACTGTTTTTT.

This chain uses TRBV3-1 (or the pseudogene TRBV3-2) with TRBJ1-1, with 10 nucleotides matching TRBD1. The V segment lost 3 bases and the J segment 8 bases; nucleotides outside the gene matches: 6. CDR1 is LGHDT and CDR2 is YNNKEL in the germline V gene (reference sequence). The CDR3 is 14 residues long. The chain's CDR3 is CASSHLDRGLEAFF. Here the CDR3 DNA reads TGTGCCAGCAGCCACCTAGACAGGGGGCTCGAAGCTTTCTTT.

The rearrangement uses TRBV3-1 (or the pseudogene TRBV3-2) and TRBJ2-3; 10 nucleotides match TRBD2. Per the germline V gene, CDR1 is LGHDT and CDR2 is YNNKEL (reference sequence). The ends lost 1 base at V and 4 bases at J; junction bases unmatched: 5. The CDR3 has 16 residues. CDR3 coding DNA: TGTGCCAGCAGCCAAGGGGCAGCGGGGGGGGCAGATACGCAGTATTTT. It translates to CASSQGAAGGADTQYF.

This clone was recorded only once. The V call is TRBV24-1, the J call TRBJ1-5; D not certain. Germline CDR1 is KGHDR and CDR2 is SFDVKD. This CDR3 contains 14 residues. Trimming pared 3 bases from V and 3 bases from J, leaving 8 bases between. The CDR3 DNA sequence: TGTGCCACCAGTGATCGGCAGGTCAATCAGCCCCAGCATTTT. Translating gives CATSDRQVNQPQHF.

V gene TRBV19 combines with J gene TRBJ1-2, with 8 bases identical to TRBD1. Germline trimming cut 5 bases from V and 8 bases from J; bases unmatched to any gene: 13. This CDR3 is 15 amino acids long. Germline V gives CDR1 LNHDA, CDR2 SQIVND (reference sequence). Here the CDR3 DNA reads TGTGCCAGTAGTTTTCGACAGGGGCAGTATACGGGCTACACCTTC. This sequence encodes CASSFRQGQYTGYTF.

The V gene is TRBV27, the J gene TRBJ2-3; 9 nucleotides line up with TRBD2. Losses at the gene ends were 4 bases for V and 4 bases for J; bases not matched to a gene: 6. This CDR3 has 15 residues. Looked up from germline, CDR1 is MNHEY and CDR2 is SMNVEV (reference sequence). In nucleotides, the CDR3 is TGTGCCAGCAGTTGGGCGGGGGGGCGCCCAGATACGCAGTATTTT. Translation gives CASSWAGGRPDTQYF.

V gene TRBV10-1 combines with J gene TRBJ1-1; 8 bases are shared with TRBD1. Germline-derived CDR1 and CDR2 are WNHNN and SYGVQD (reference sequence). Germline trimming cut 9 bases from V and 3 bases from J; bases unmatched to any gene: 12. The CDR3 loop spans 15 amino acids. The DNA for the CDR3 is TGCGCCAGAAGGACAGGGTTAGGAATTGACACTGAAGCTTTCTTT. This sequence encodes CARRTGLGIDTEAFF.

This chain links TRBV11-2 with TRBJ2-2, with 14 bases aligning to TRBD2. This CDR3 is 16 amino acids long. V trimming: 5 bases; J trimming: 6 bases; junction bases outside the gene matches: 5. Germline values: CDR1 SGHAT, CDR2 FQNNGV. Here the CDR3 reads CASSVTSGGAPGELFF. CDR3 in DNA: TGTGCCAGCAGCGTGACTAGCGGGGGGGCCCCCGGGGAGCTGTTTTTT. Full variable domain (remainder filled in from reference TRBV11-2 and TRBJ2-2): EAGVAQSPRYKIIEKRQSVAFWCNPISGHATLYWYQQILGQGPKLLIQFQNNGVVDDSQLPKDRFSAERLKGVDSTLKIQPAKLEDSAVYLCASSVTSGGAPGELFFGEGSRLTVL.

The CDR3 nucleotides read TGTGCCAGCAGTGGAGCGGGGGGGTTAGCCAAAAACATTCAGTACTTC. This encodes CASSGAGGLAKNIQYF. This chain links TRBV7-2 with TRBJ2-4; 10 nucleotides align to TRBD2. V was clipped by 6 bases and J by 0 bases; unmatched bases: 5. The germline V gene encodes CDR1 SGHTA and CDR2 FQGNSA. The CDR3 contains 16 residues.

The rearrangement joins TRBV6-2 or TRBV6-3 to TRBJ1-1; D perhaps matches TRBD1 (5 bases). The CDR3 sequence is 16 residues long. Germline assignment: CDR1 MNHEY and CDR2 SVGEGT. The V end lost 3 bases, the J end lost 6 bases, and 20 bases lay between the germline ends. The CDR3 region has the DNA TGTGCCAGCAGTTATACCTTGGGGGGATTCGGGTCTGAAGCTTTCTTT. This translates into CASSYTLGGFGSEAFF.

The gene calls are TRBV9 and TRBJ1-3; 7 nucleotides line up with TRBD1. This CDR3 comprises 14 residues. Looked up from germline, CDR1 is SGDLS and CDR2 is YYNGEE. Trimming cost V 4 bases and J 3 bases; bases outside gene matches: 4. CDR3 protein: CASSPGDSGNTIYF. DNA for the CDR3: TGTGCCAGCAGCCCGGGGGACAGTGGAAACACCATATATTTT.

This rearrangement joins TRBV19 to TRBJ1-6, with TRBD1 as a possible D gene (5 bases). The V gene's germline CDR1 is LNHDA and CDR2 SQIVND (reference sequence). V was shortened by 5 bases and J by 8 bases, with 16 bases between the two germline ends. This CDR3 region has 15 residues. CDR3 DNA: TGTGCCAGTAGTCCCGACAGACCAGGAGATTCACCCCTCCACTTT. This encodes CASSPDRPGDSPLHF.

This rearrangement joins TRBV7-2 to TRBJ2-7; maybe TRBD1 (5 bases). The CDR3 loop spans 14 amino acids. The V end was cut by 2 bases, the J end by 2 bases, with 10 bases between. Looked up from germline, CDR1 is SGHTA and CDR2 is FQGNSA. The CDR3 here is CASSLLRQTYEQYF. CDR3 nucleotides: TGTGCCAGCAGCTTATTACGACAGACCTACGAGCAGTACTTC.

The chain has TRBV14 and TRBJ1-4; the D gene is possibly TRBD1 (5 bases). The CDR3 totals 15 residues. Germline lookup yields CDR1 SGHDN and CDR2 FVKESK. V lost 4 bases and J lost 3, with 12 bases in between. The CDR3 sequence is CASSPRQFANEKLFF. The CDR3 DNA sequence: TGTGCCAGCAGCCCCAGACAGTTTGCTAATGAAAAACTGTTTTTT.

V usage is TRBV15 and J usage is TRBJ2-7, with 11 bases matching TRBD1. The CDR3 sequence is 16 residues long. Trimming at V came to 2 bases and at J to 2 bases, leaving 5 bases not matched to a gene. Germline-derived CDR1 and CDR2 are LNHNV and YYDKDF (reference sequence). Written as DNA, the CDR3 is TGTGCCACCAGCAGACGTGGGACAGGGGGAGCCTACGAGCAGTACTTC. Protein product: CATSRRGTGGAYEQYF.

V gene TRBV19 combines with J gene TRBJ1-1; 12 bases map to TRBD1. Trimming removed 6 bases from V and 5 bases from J; junction bases left unmatched: 10. This CDR3 has 16 amino acids. The germline V gene encodes CDR1 LNHDA and CDR2 SQIVND (reference sequence). The CDR3 DNA is TGTGCCAGTAGCCGACCCCCGGGACAGGGGGCTACTGAAGCTTTCTTT. Encoded protein: CASSRPPGQGATEAFF.